This entry concerns a single T cell receptor beta chain. This specimen comes from a study of blood T cell repertoires in COVID-19. Study as a whole: There were acute and convalescent COVID-19 samples, and they came from the United States, Italy and Spain. The cDNA or gDNA used as material had been derived from T cells, B-cell-depleted T cells, or PBMCs.

This CDR3 has 14 residues. J was trimmed by 6 bases and V by 1 base; bases with no gene match: 8. Germline CDR1 GTSNPN, CDR2 SVGIG (reference sequence). Authors' data handling: Estimated nucleated cell counts came from reference gene primer amplification. The assay was immunoSEQ multiplex PCR, and TCRdb's table has in-frame clones only and misses some. The V and J calls and clone size come from that table; D and trimming were worked out from the DNA. In the table there are about 410,000 clones, roughly 85% of which are singletons. This sequence joins TRBV30 and TRBJ2-7, with 8 bases fitting TRBD2. The sequence derives from a woman in her 30s with active or convalescent COVID-19. The sequencing input was peripheral blood. CDR3 amino acids: CAWSGGLGFGEQYF. CDR3 DNA sequence: TGTGCCTGGAGTGGGGGACTAGGATTCGGCGAGCAGTACTTC.